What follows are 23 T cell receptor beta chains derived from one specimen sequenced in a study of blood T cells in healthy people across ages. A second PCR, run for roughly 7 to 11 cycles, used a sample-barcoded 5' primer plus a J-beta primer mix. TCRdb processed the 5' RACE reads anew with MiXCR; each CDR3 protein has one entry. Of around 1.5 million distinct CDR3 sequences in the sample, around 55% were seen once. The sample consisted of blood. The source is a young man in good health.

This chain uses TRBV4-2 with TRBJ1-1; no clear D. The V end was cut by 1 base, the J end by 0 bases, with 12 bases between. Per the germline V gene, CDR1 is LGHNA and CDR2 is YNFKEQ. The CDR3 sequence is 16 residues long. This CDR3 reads CASSQATGIMNTEAFF. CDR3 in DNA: TGTGCCAGCAGCCAAGCCACCGGGATCATGAACACTGAAGCTTTCTTT.

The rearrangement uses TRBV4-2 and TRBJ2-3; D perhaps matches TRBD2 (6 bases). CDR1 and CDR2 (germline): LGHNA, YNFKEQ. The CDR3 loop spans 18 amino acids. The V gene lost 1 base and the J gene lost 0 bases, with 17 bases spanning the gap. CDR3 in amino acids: CASSQVEGLPLSTDTQYF. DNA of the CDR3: TGTGCCAGCAGCCAAGTCGAAGGACTACCCTTAAGCACAGATACGCAGTATTTT.

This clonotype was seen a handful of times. The CDR3 here is CSARDAGAYNEQYF. In DNA form, the CDR3 reads TGCAGTGCTAGAGATGCTGGAGCCTACAATGAGCAGTACTTC. The rearrangement uses TRBV20-1 and TRBJ2-1; D remains ambiguous. The J call could be wrong; TRBJ2-7 is a better fit for the DNA end. The CDR3 sequence is 14 residues long. Germline CDR1 reads DFQATT; CDR2 reads SNEGSKA (reference sequence).

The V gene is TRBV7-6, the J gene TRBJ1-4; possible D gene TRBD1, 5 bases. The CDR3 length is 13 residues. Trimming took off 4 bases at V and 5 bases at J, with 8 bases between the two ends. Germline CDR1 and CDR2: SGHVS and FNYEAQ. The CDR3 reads CASSSRQNEKLFF. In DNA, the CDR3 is TGTGCCAGCAGCTCCCGACAGAATGAAAAACTGTTTTTT.

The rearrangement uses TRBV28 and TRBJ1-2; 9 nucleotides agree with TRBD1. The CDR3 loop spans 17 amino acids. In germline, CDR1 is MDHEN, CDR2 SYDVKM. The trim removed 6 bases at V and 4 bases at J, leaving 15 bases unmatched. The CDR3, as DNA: TGTGCCAGCAGGGGGGGACAGGGCGAAACCCCGTTCTATGGCTACACCTTC. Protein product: CASRGGQGETPFYGYTF.

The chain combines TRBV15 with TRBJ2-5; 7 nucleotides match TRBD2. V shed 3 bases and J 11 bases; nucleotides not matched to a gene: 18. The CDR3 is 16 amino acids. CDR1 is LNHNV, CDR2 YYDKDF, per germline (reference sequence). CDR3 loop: CATSSSALAGLGEQYF. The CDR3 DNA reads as TGTGCCACCAGCAGTTCGGCGTTAGCGGGCTTGGGGGAGCAGTACTTC.

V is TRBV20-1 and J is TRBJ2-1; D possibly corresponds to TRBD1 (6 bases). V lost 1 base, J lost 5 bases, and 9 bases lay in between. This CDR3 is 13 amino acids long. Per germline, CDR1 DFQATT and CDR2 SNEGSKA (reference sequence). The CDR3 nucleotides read TGCAGTGCTAGAGCGAGGACAGACAATGAGCAGTTCTTC. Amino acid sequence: CSARARTDNEQFF.

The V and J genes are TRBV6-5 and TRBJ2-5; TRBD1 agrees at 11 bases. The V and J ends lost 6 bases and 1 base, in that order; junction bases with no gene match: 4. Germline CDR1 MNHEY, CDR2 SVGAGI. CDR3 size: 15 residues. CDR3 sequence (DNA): TGTGCCAGCAGAGAGGGGACAGGGGGCCAAGAGACCCAGTACTTC. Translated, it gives CASREGTGGQETQYF.

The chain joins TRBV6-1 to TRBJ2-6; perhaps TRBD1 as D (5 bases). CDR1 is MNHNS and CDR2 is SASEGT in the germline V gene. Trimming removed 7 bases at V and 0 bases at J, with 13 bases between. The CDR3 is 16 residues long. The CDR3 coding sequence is TGTGCCAGCATGGACACGGCCGGCTCTGGGGCCAACGTCCTGACTTTC. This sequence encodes CASMDTAGSGANVLTF.

The CDR3 here is CASSELGQGQETQYF. In DNA, the CDR3 is TGTGCCAGCAGTGAATTAGGGCAGGGGCAAGAGACCCAGTACTTC. The chain links TRBV25-1 to TRBJ2-5; D perhaps matches TRBD1 (6 bases). The CDR3 has 15 residues. V shed 1 base and J shed 2 bases, with 11 bases lying between them. Germline CDR1 and CDR2: MGHDK and SYGVNS.

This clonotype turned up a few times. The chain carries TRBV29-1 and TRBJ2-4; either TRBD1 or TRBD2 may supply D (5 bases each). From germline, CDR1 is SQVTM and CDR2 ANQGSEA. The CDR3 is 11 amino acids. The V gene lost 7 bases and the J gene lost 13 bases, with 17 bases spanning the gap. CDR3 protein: CSAGSIGEQYF. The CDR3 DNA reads TGCAGCGCGGGCTCGATAGGGGAGCAGTACTTC.

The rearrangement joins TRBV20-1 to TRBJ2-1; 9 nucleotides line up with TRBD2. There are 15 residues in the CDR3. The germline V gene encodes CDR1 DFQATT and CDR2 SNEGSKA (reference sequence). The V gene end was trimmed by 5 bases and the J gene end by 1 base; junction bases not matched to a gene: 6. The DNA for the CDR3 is TGCAGTGCTCCTCCCCTAGCGGGATCCTACAATGAGCAGTTCTTC. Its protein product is CSAPPLAGSYNEQFF.

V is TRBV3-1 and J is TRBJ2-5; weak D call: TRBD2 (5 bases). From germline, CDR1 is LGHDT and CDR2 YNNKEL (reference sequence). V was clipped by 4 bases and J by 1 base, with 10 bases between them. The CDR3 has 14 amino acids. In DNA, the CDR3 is TGTGCCAGCAGCCGGGCGGGCCCCCAAGAGACCCAGTACTTC. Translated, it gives CASSRAGPQETQYF.

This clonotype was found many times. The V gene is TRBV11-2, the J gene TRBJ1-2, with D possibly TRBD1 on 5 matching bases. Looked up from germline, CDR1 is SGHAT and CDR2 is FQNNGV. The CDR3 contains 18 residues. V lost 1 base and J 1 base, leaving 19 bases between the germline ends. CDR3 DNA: TGTGCCAGCAGCTTAGGCTTTTTCGGGGCAGAAGTTAACTATGGCTACACCTTC. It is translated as CASSLGFFGAEVNYGYTF.

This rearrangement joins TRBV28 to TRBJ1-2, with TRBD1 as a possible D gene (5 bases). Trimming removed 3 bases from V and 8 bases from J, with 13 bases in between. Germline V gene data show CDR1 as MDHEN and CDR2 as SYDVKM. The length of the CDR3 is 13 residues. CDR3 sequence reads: CASSFRRDEGYTF. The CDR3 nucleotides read TGTGCCAGCAGTTTTCGCAGGGATGAAGGCTACACCTTC.

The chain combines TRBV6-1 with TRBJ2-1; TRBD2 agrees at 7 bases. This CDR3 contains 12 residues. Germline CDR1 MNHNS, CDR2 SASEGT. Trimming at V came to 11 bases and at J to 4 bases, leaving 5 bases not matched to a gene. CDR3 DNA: TGTGCCTCCTGGGAGGGATACAATGAGCAGTTCTTC. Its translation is CASWEGYNEQFF.

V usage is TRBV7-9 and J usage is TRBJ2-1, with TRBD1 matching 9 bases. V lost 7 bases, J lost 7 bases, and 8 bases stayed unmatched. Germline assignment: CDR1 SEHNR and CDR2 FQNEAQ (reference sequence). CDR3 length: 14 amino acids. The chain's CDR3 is CASNRDRVQNEQFF. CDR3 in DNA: TGTGCCAGCAACCGGGACAGGGTACAGAATGAGCAGTTCTTC.

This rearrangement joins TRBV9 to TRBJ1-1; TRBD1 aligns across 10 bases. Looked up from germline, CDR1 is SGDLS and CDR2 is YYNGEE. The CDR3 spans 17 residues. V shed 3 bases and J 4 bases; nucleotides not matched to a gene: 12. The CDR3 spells CASSGTGGLWSSTEAFF. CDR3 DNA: TGTGCCAGCAGCGGGACAGGGGGTTTGTGGTCGTCCACTGAAGCTTTCTTT. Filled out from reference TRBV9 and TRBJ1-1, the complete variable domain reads DSGVTQTPKHLITATGQRVTLRCSPRSGDLSVYWYQQSLDQGLQFLIQYYNGEERAKGNILERFSAQQFPDLHSELNLSSLELGDSALYFCASSGTGGLWSSTEAFFGQGTRLTVV.

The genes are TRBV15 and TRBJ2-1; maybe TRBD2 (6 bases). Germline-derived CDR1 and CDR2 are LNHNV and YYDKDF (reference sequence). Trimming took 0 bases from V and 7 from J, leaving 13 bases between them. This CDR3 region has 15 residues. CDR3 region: CATSRDRGLPNEQFF. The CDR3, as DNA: TGTGCCACCAGCAGAGATAGAGGACTACCGAATGAGCAGTTCTTC.

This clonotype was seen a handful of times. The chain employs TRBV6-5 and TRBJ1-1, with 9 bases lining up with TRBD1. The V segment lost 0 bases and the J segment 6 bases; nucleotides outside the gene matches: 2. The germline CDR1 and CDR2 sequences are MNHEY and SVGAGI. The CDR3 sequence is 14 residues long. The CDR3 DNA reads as TGTGCCAGCAGTTACTCGGACAGGGGAGCTGAAGCTTTCTTT. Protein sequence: CASSYSDRGAEAFF.

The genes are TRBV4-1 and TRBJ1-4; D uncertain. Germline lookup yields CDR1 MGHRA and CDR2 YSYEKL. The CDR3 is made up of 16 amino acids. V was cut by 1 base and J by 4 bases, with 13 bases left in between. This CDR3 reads CASSQGTGVINEKLFF. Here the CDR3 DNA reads TGCGCCAGCAGCCAAGGAACTGGGGTAATTAATGAAAAACTGTTTTTT.

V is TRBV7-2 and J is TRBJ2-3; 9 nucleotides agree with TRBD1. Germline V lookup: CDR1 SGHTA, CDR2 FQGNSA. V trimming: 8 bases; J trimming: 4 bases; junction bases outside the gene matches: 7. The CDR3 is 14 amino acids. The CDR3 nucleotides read TGTGCCAGCGGTATGGACAGGGGATCAGATACGCAGTATTTT. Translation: CASGMDRGSDTQYF.

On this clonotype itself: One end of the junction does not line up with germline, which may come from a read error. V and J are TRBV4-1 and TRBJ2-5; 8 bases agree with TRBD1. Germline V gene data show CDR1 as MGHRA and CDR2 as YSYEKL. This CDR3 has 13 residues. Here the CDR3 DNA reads TGCGCCGGCAGCCAAGTTCCAGGGGGCGACCAGTACTTC. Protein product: CAGSQVPGGDQYF.